The next 31 T cell receptor beta chains were all read from a single sample in a study of cytomegalovirus exposure and HLA in healthy donors. Amplification used 60 Vbeta primers and 13 Jbeta primers. The method was immunoSEQ multiplex PCR; TCRdb's version includes in-frame clones alone and lacks a portion of them. The top ten hold around 4.4% of the sample, which has around 100,000 clones, 78% seen once. The sample comprised PBMCs. The origin of the receptors is a male donor in good health and CMV-seropositive.

The chain couples TRBV27 to TRBJ1-5, with D perhaps matching TRBD1 (6 bases). V was clipped by 5 bases and J by 4 bases, with 12 bases between them. Germline CDR1 and CDR2: MNHEY and SMNVEV (reference sequence). CDR3 length equals 14 residues. CDR3 region: CASSKGQPNQPQHF. In DNA, the CDR3 is TGTGCCAGCAGTAAAGGACAGCCAAATCAGCCCCAGCATTTT.

The gene calls are TRBV7-3 and TRBJ2-3; D remains unclear. This CDR3 has 17 residues. CDR1 is SGHTA and CDR2 is FQGTGA in the germline V gene. Trimming shortened V by 2 bases and J by 6 bases, and 21 bases separated the two germline ends. The CDR3 nucleotides are TGTGCCAGCAGCTTATTGGGTCTAGTAGGTGGTAGGGATACGCAGTATTTT. It translates to CASSLLGLVGGRDTQYF.

The rearrangement joins TRBV27 to TRBJ2-3; no clear D. The CDR3 loop spans 13 amino acids. The germline V and J ends were trimmed by 7 bases and 2 bases, with 10 bases remaining between them. Germline values: CDR1 MNHEY, CDR2 SMNVEV (reference sequence). CDR3 in amino acids: CASNPPNTDTQYF. Written as DNA, the CDR3 is TGTGCCAGCAATCCCCCTAACACAGATACGCAGTATTTT.

The chain links TRBV29-1 to TRBJ1-2, with unresolved D. Trimming shortened V by 7 bases and J by 0 bases, and 12 bases separated the two germline ends. CDR3 size: 13 residues. The germline CDR1 and CDR2 sequences are SQVTM and ANQGSEA. DNA of the CDR3: TGCAGCGCATACAACAGTGCTAACTATGGCTACACCTTC. This encodes CSAYNSANYGYTF.

V usage is TRBV7-2 and J usage is TRBJ1-3; TRBD1 agrees at 8 bases. V lost 2 bases to trimming and J lost 5 bases; unmatched junction nucleotides: 8. The CDR3 contains 16 residues. Germline-derived CDR1 and CDR2 are SGHTA and FQGNSA. CDR3 loop: CASSLRQGKRRNTIYF. The CDR3 nucleotides are TGTGCCAGCAGCTTAAGACAGGGGAAAAGGAGAAACACCATATATTTT.

The V and J genes are TRBV6-6 and TRBJ1-4, with D possibly being TRBD1 (5 bases). Trimming took off 5 bases at V and 7 bases at J, with 20 bases between the two ends. Germline CDR1 is MNHNY and CDR2 is SVGAGI (reference sequence). CDR3 size: 16 residues. This chain's CDR3 is CASSRGTRGLGEKLFF. CDR3 nucleotide sequence: TGTGCCAGCAGTCGAGGGACGCGGGGGTTGGGTGAAAAACTGTTTTTT.

V is TRBV9 and J is TRBJ1-4, with D possibly being TRBD1 (5 bases). In germline, CDR1 is SGDLS, CDR2 YYNGEE. The CDR3 totals 14 residues. V lost 0 bases and J 4 bases, leaving 7 bases between the germline ends. This CDR3 reads CASSVGQINEKLFF. The CDR3 DNA follows: TGTGCCAGCAGCGTAGGACAGATTAATGAAAAACTGTTTTTT.

This clone was recorded once. The CDR3 DNA reads TGCAGCGTTGTAACAGGGGGCAGAGCGAACACTGAAGCTTTCTTT. Protein sequence: CSVVTGGRANTEAFF. The rearrangement links TRBV29-1 to TRBJ1-1; 9 nucleotides agree with TRBD1. V shed 4 bases and J 1 base; nucleotides not matched to a gene: 7. The CDR3 is 15 residues long. CDR1 and CDR2 from the germline V gene are SQVTM and ANQGSEA.

The chain employs TRBV7-8 and TRBJ2-7; D remains ambiguous. Trimming stripped 5 bases from V and 2 bases from J, with 13 bases between. Germline V gene lookup returns CDR1 SGHVS and CDR2 FQNEAQ. The CDR3 contains 14 residues. CDR3 loop: CASSATDRAYEQYF. The CDR3 DNA reads TGTGCCAGCAGCGCTACAGACCGAGCCTACGAGCAGTACTTC.

Only a few counts were recorded for this clone. V is TRBV18 and J is TRBJ2-5; TRBD2 matches 7 bases. The CDR3 runs to 15 residues. J was trimmed by 5 bases and V by 3 bases; bases with no gene match: 9. The germline V gene has CDR1 KGHSH and CDR2 LQKENI. The CDR3 here is CASSPSARGSETQYF. CDR3 nucleotides: TGTGCCAGCTCACCCTCGGCGCGCGGGAGCGAGACCCAGTACTTC.

This clone was recorded only once. The chain has TRBV5-6 and TRBJ1-4; 7 bases fit TRBD1. The CDR3 runs to 16 residues. Germline CDR1 SGHDT, CDR2 YYEEEE. V gave up 1 base and J gave up 8 bases; unmatched junction bases: 11. For the CDR3, the DNA is TGTGCCAGCAGCTTGTGGGTAGGGGGCTGGTGGGAAAAACTGTTTTTT. This codes for CASSLWVGGWWEKLFF. The full variable domain, its missing parts supplied by reference TRBV5-6 and TRBJ1-4, is DAGVTQSPTHLIKTRGQQVTLRCSPKSGHDTVSWYQQALGQGPQFIFQYYEEEERQRGNFPDRFSGHQFPNYSSELNVNALLLGDSALYLCASSLWVGGWWEKLFFGSGTQLSVL.

This clone was recorded once. This chain joins TRBV5-1 and TRBJ2-5; 9 bases map to TRBD1. The CDR3 runs to 16 residues. Germline V gene lookup returns CDR1 SGHRS and CDR2 YFSETQ. The V gene end was trimmed by 4 bases and the J gene end by 2 bases; junction bases not matched to a gene: 9. The DNA for the CDR3 is TGCGCCAGCAGCCTCGGACAGGGGCGGATTCAAGAGACCCAGTACTTC. This codes for CASSLGQGRIQETQYF.

V gene TRBV6-4 combines with J gene TRBJ2-1, with 8 nucleotides matching TRBD2. Germline CDR1 is MRHNA and CDR2 is SNTAGT. The V and J ends lost 4 bases and 7 bases, in that order; junction bases with no gene match: 9. The CDR3 is 15 amino acids. In DNA form, the CDR3 reads TGTGCCAGCAGTGCCCGCCCGGCGGGAGGTAATGAGCAGTTCTTC. Its translation: CASSARPAGGNEQFF.

The gene calls are TRBV6-1 and TRBJ2-7; D may be TRBD1 (6 bases). Per germline, CDR1 MNHNS and CDR2 SASEGT. The CDR3 is made up of 13 amino acids. V was shortened by 6 bases and J by 0 bases, with 9 bases between the two germline ends. The CDR3 spells CASSTGTSYEQYF. In DNA, the CDR3 is TGTGCCAGCAGCACAGGGACCTCCTACGAGCAGTACTTC.

The V call is TRBV6-5, the J call TRBJ1-1, with D maybe TRBD1 (6 bases). This CDR3 has 13 residues. The V gene lost 0 bases and the J gene lost 10 bases, with 12 bases spanning the gap. Germline V gives CDR1 MNHEY, CDR2 SVGAGI. CDR3 coding DNA: TGTGCCAGCAGTTACTCATTGAGGGGGTCAGCTTTCTTT. Protein sequence: CASSYSLRGSAFF.

This clone was seen more than once but under ten times. V usage is TRBV9 and J usage is TRBJ1-3, with 9 nucleotides matching TRBD1. This CDR3 has 16 amino acids. V trimming: 0 bases; J trimming: 2 bases; junction bases outside the gene matches: 3. Per the germline V gene, CDR1 is SGDLS and CDR2 is YYNGEE. This CDR3 reads CASSVGGDRAGNTIYF. The CDR3 nucleotides read TGTGCCAGCAGCGTAGGAGGGGACAGGGCTGGAAACACCATATATTTT.

Only a few counts were recorded for this clone. This rearrangement joins TRBV4-2 to TRBJ1-3; D is undetermined. There are 15 residues in the CDR3. Germline V gene data show CDR1 as LGHNA and CDR2 as YNFKEQ. Trimming pared 0 bases from V and 0 bases from J, leaving 6 bases between. The CDR3 bases are TGTGCCAGCAGCCAAGATCCAGGCTCTGGAAACACCATATATTTT. It specifies CASSQDPGSGNTIYF.

V is TRBV5-1 and J is TRBJ1-2; D is uncertain. V was pared by 1 base and J by 8 bases, with 12 bases between. The CDR3 totals 13 residues. The V gene's germline CDR1 is SGHRS and CDR2 YFSETQ. The CDR3 sequence: CASSLRREQGYTF. The CDR3 DNA reads TGCGCCAGCAGCTTGAGGAGGGAGCAAGGCTACACCTTC. The variable domain in full, with the rest retrieved from reference TRBV5-1 and TRBJ1-2, is KAGVTQTPRYLIKTRGQQVTLSCSPISGHRSVSWYQQTPGQGLQFLFEYFSETQRNKGNFPGRFSGRQFSNSRSEMNVSTLELGDSALYLCASSLRREQGYTFGSGTRLTVV.

This clone has just a few counts. The rearrangement uses TRBV28 and TRBJ2-2; 14 nucleotides line up with TRBD2. Trimming cost V 5 bases and J 7 bases; bases outside gene matches: 9. Germline CDR1 MDHEN, CDR2 SYDVKM. The CDR3 extends over 17 amino acids. CDR3 in DNA: TGTGCCAGCAGTCACTCGACTAGCGGGGGGGATCGCGGGGAGCTGTTTTTT. It specifies CASSHSTSGGDRGELFF.

The chain carries TRBV5-1 and TRBJ2-2; TRBD1 aligns across 8 bases. The trim removed 3 bases at V and 1 base at J, leaving 8 bases unmatched. This CDR3 spans 17 amino acids. Germline V lookup: CDR1 SGHRS, CDR2 YFSETQ. The CDR3 loop is CASSSHPGGLNTGELFF. In DNA, the CDR3 is TGCGCCAGCAGCTCCCACCCAGGGGGCCTGAACACCGGGGAGCTGTTTTTT.

The V call is TRBV30, the J call TRBJ1-2; 8 nucleotides match TRBD1. There are 14 residues in the CDR3. V shed 3 bases and J 4 bases; nucleotides not matched to a gene: 7. CDR1 and CDR2 (germline): GTSNPN, SVGIG (reference sequence). The CDR3, as DNA: TGTGCCTGGAGCCCAGGGGGCTCAGGCTATGGCTACACCTTC. Amino acids: CAWSPGGSGYGYTF.

The V gene is TRBV2, the J gene TRBJ2-5; the D gene is possibly TRBD1 (5 bases). The V end lost 2 bases, the J end lost 1 base, and 11 bases lay between the germline ends. The germline V gene encodes CDR1 SNHLY and CDR2 FYNNEI. This CDR3 region has 15 residues. The CDR3 DNA follows: TGTGCCAGCAGTGAAACAGGAAAAGGCCAAGAGACCCAGTACTTC. Its protein is CASSETGKGQETQYF.

The rearrangement links TRBV6-6 to TRBJ1-6; a possible D gene is TRBD1 (5 bases). The germline V gene encodes CDR1 MNHNY and CDR2 SVGAGI (reference sequence). This CDR3 spans 14 amino acids. Trimming removed 5 bases from V and 7 bases from J, with 12 bases in between. In DNA form, the CDR3 reads TGTGCCAGCAGTGACAGTTCCGGCAATTCACCCCTCCACTTT. It codes for CASSDSSGNSPLHF.

V is TRBV5-1 and J is TRBJ2-2; weak D call: TRBD2 (5 bases). The CDR3 extends over 12 amino acids. Germline lookup yields CDR1 SGHRS and CDR2 YFSETQ. Trimming shortened V by 6 bases and J by 8 bases, and 11 bases separated the two germline ends. The CDR3 here is CASTRGGGELFF. The CDR3 coding sequence is TGCGCCAGCACCCGAGGCGGGGGGGAGCTGTTTTTT. The full variable domain, in which reference TRBV5-1 and TRBJ2-2 provide the parts outside the CDR3, is KAGVTQTPRYLIKTRGQQVTLSCSPISGHRSVSWYQQTPGQGLQFLFEYFSETQRNKGNFPGRFSGRQFSNSRSEMNVSTLELGDSALYLCASTRGGGELFFGEGSRLTVL.

The chain has TRBV27 and TRBJ1-1; 8 bases align to TRBD1. Trimming removed 5 bases from V and 11 bases from J; junction bases left unmatched: 7. Germline values: CDR1 MNHEY, CDR2 SMNVEV (reference sequence). The CDR3 covers 12 residues. The CDR3 loop is CASSIPGGPAFF. The CDR3, as DNA: TGTGCCAGCAGTATACCAGGGGGCCCGGCTTTCTTT.

The rearrangement links TRBV5-1 to TRBJ2-1; D gene ambiguous. V lost 0 bases and J lost 0, with 7 bases in between. Looked up from germline, CDR1 is SGHRS and CDR2 is YFSETQ. The CDR3 is 15 residues long. For the CDR3, the DNA is TGCGCCAGCAGCTTGGGCAGGTCCTCCTACAATGAGCAGTTCTTC. It codes for CASSLGRSSYNEQFF. The variable domain in full, completed from reference TRBV5-1 and TRBJ2-1, reads KAGVTQTPRYLIKTRGQQVTLSCSPISGHRSVSWYQQTPGQGLQFLFEYFSETQRNKGNFPGRFSGRQFSNSRSEMNVSTLELGDSALYLCASSLGRSSYNEQFFGPGTRLTVL.

There are a few counts of this clone. The rearrangement links TRBV6-5 to TRBJ1-1; D unresolved. The germline V and J ends were trimmed by 6 bases and 6 bases, with 11 bases remaining between them. This CDR3 has 12 residues. Per germline, CDR1 MNHEY and CDR2 SVGAGI. CDR3 coding DNA: TGTGCCAGCAGCCCGCCTAGGTCTGAAGCTTTCTTT. Translation: CASSPPRSEAFF.

A word on this clone: The identical CDR3 is also encoded by other nucleotide sequences in the sample. The genes are TRBV9 and TRBJ2-3, with D possibly matching TRBD2 (8 bases). The V end lost 0 bases, the J end lost 1 base, and 18 bases lay between the germline ends. Per the germline V gene, CDR1 is SGDLS and CDR2 is YYNGEE. The CDR3 extends over 18 amino acids. The chain's CDR3 is CASSVGVGRGQRTDTQYF. The DNA of the CDR3 is TGTGCCAGCAGCGTAGGTGTCGGGAGGGGACAGCGCACAGATACGCAGTATTTT.

The chain recombines TRBV27 with TRBJ2-3; the D gene is possibly TRBD1 (5 bases). The V gene lost 1 base and the J gene lost 8 bases, with 7 bases spanning the gap. The CDR3 sequence is 12 residues long. Germline V gene sequence: CDR1 MNHEY, CDR2 SMNVEV (reference sequence). The CDR3 coding sequence is TGTGCCAGCAGTTTATGGGGCGGTACGCAGTATTTT. This encodes CASSLWGGTQYF.

V usage is TRBV14 and J usage is TRBJ2-1, with 13 bases fitting TRBD2. The CDR3 consists of 15 residues. The V and J ends lost 5 bases and 8 bases, in that order; junction bases with no gene match: 6. Per the germline V gene, CDR1 is SGHDN and CDR2 is FVKESK. Here the CDR3 DNA reads TGTGCCAGCAGCACTAGCGGGGGGGCCGGGTATGAGCAGTTCTTC. This codes for CASSTSGGAGYEQFF.

The chain links TRBV7-9 to TRBJ2-7; 10 positions agree with TRBD2. CDR3 length: 18 residues. J lost 0 bases, V lost 5 bases, and 13 bases had no gene match. Germline V gene data show CDR1 as SEHNR and CDR2 as FQNEAQ (reference sequence). This CDR3 is CASSPIKAGGPSSYEQYF. The CDR3 DNA follows: TGTGCCAGCAGCCCGATTAAAGCGGGAGGGCCGAGCTCCTACGAGCAGTACTTC.